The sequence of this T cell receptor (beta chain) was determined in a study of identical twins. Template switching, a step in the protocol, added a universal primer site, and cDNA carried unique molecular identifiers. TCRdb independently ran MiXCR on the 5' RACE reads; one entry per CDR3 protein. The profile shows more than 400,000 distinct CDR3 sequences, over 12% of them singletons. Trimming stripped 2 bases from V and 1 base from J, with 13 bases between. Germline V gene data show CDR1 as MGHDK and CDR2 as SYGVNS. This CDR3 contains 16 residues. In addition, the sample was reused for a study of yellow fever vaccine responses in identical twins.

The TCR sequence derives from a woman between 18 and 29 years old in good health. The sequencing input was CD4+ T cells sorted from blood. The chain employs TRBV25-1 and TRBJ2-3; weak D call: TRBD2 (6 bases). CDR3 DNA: TGTGCCAGCAGTGAACTGGGAGGAGCTGGCACAGATACGCAGTATTTT. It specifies CASSELGGAGTDTQYF.